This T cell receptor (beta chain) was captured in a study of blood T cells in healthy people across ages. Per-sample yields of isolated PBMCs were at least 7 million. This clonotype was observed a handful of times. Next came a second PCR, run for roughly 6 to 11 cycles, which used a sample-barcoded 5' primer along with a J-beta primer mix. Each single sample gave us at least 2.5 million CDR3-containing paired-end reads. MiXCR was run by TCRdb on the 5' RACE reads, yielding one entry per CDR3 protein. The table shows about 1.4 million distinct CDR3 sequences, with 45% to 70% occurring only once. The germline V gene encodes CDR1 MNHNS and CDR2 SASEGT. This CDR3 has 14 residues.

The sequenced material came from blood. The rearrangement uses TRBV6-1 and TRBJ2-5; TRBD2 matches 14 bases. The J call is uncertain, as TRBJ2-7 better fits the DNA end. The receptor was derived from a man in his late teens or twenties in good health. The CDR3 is CASRWGLAGDEQYF. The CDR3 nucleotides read TGTGCCAGCAGGTGGGGACTAGCGGGAGACGAGCAGTACTTC.